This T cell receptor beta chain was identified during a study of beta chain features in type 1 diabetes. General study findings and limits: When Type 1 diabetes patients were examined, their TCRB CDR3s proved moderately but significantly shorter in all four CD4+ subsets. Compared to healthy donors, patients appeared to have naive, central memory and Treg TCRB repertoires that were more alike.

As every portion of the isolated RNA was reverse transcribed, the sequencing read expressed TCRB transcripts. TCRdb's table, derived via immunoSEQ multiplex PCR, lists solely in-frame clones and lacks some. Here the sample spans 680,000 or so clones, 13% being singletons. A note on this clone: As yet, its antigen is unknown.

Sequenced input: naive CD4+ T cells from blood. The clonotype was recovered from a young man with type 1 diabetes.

CDR3 amino acids: CASSLRRSATNEKLFF. In nucleotides, the CDR3 is TGTGCCAGCAGCTTACGCAGGTCTGCAACTAATGAAAAACTGTTTTTT. The chain couples TRBV7-9 to TRBJ1-4, with unresolved D. The CDR3 runs 16 residues. Germline V CDR1 and CDR2: SEHNR, FQNEAQ (reference sequence). With 2 bases removed from V and 0 bases from J, the gap between germline ends came to 10 bases.